The next 21 T cell receptor beta chains were all read from a single sample in a study of CD4 T cells in relation to SARS-CoV-2 and coronaviruses. Unexposed donor CD4+ T cells date from about 2011-2019, before the COVID-19 pandemic. CD4+ T cells were isolated from the cells after about ten days of culture. Their antigens remain unidentified. Sequenced by immunoSEQ multiplex PCR; TCRdb stores in-frame clones only, minus some. Of fewer than 20,000 clones listed, about 82% are singletons. The material sequenced was CD4+ T cells from PBMCs, cultured in vitro. These receptor sequences come from a human donor in good health.

J is TRBJ1-3 and V is TRBV18; TRBD1 matches at 7 bases. The ends lost 5 bases at V and 0 bases at J; junction bases unmatched: 7. Germline V gene data show CDR1 as KGHSH and CDR2 as LQKENI. The CDR3 is made up of 16 amino acids. The CDR3 reads CASSTSGGVSGNTIYF. CDR3 DNA sequence: TGTGCCAGCTCAACATCAGGGGGGGTCTCTGGAAACACCATATATTTT.

The V call is TRBV10-1, the J call TRBJ2-3, with D possibly TRBD1 on 5 matching bases. The germline V gene encodes CDR1 WNHNN and CDR2 SYGVQD (reference sequence). This CDR3 spans 14 amino acids. V was shortened by 2 bases and J by 2 bases, with 8 bases between the two germline ends. The CDR3 sequence is CASSEGQNTDTQYF. For the CDR3, the DNA is TGCGCCAGCAGTGAGGGACAAAACACAGATACGCAGTATTTT.

The gene calls are TRBV10-3 and TRBJ2-1; D might be TRBD1 or TRBD2, each matching 5 bases. Germline lookup yields CDR1 ENHRY and CDR2 SYGVKD. Trimming removed 6 bases at V and 2 bases at J, with 14 bases between. This CDR3 has 15 amino acids. For the CDR3, the DNA is TGTGCCATCAGAATCGGGACGGAACCCTACAATGAGCAGTTCTTC. This encodes CAIRIGTEPYNEQFF.

In this sample, this clone turned up a few times. The V call is TRBV6-6, the J call TRBJ1-6; TRBD1 might be the D (6 bases). The CDR3 totals 15 residues. Between the trimmed V and J ends, which lost 4 bases and 7 bases, there was a span of 14 bases. CDR1 is MNHNY and CDR2 is SVGAGI in the germline V gene (reference sequence). The CDR3 sequence: CASSSTDSQNSPLHF. Here the CDR3 DNA reads TGTGCCAGCAGTTCCACGGACAGTCAGAATTCACCCCTCCACTTT.

The V call is TRBV7-9, the J call TRBJ2-3; D call uncertain. V gave up 1 base and J gave up 2 bases, with 7 bases separating them. Germline loops: CDR1 SEHNR, CDR2 FQNEAQ (reference sequence). The CDR3 loop spans 14 amino acids. The CDR3 spells CASSLGAPTDTQYF. DNA of the CDR3: TGTGCCAGCAGCTTAGGGGCGCCCACAGATACGCAGTATTTT.

The CDR3: CASTQGRHPTGELFF. CDR3 in DNA: TGTGCCAGCACTCAGGGGCGGCATCCAACCGGGGAGCTGTTTTTT. This chain links TRBV9 with TRBJ2-2, with D maybe TRBD1 (6 bases). The CDR3 consists of 15 residues. Between the trimmed V and J ends, which lost 6 bases and 5 bases, there was a span of 17 bases. The germline V gene encodes CDR1 SGDLS and CDR2 YYNGEE.

A single count supports this clone. The chain links TRBV10-2 to TRBJ2-3; the D gene could be TRBD1 or TRBD2 (7 bases each). The CDR3 loop spans 15 amino acids. Trimming took off 2 bases at V and 3 bases at J, with 12 bases between the two ends. Germline CDR1 WSHSY, CDR2 SAAADI. The CDR3 reads CASSEAGGGTDTQYF. The DNA for the CDR3 is TGCGCCAGCAGTGAGGCAGGGGGAGGGACAGATACGCAGTATTTT.

The chain couples TRBV29-1 to TRBJ2-1; the match to TRBD2 covers 7 bases. V shed 8 bases, J shed 2 bases, and the junction held 6 bases outside the gene matches. Germline V lookup: CDR1 SQVTM, CDR2 ANQGSEA. The length of the CDR3 is 13 residues. The CDR3 loop is CSFGGGTYNEQFF. The CDR3 DNA sequence: TGCAGCTTTGGGGGGGGGACCTACAATGAGCAGTTCTTC.

This chain joins TRBV19 and TRBJ1-3; the D gene is possibly TRBD1 (5 bases). V lost 7 bases and J 0 bases, leaving 13 bases between the germline ends. Germline loops: CDR1 LNHDA, CDR2 SQIVND (reference sequence). This CDR3 is built from 15 residues. CDR3 region: CASKLSGDSGNTIYF. CDR3 bases: TGTGCCAGTAAGCTCTCGGGGGACTCTGGAAACACCATATATTTT.

This chain links TRBV3-1 (or the pseudogene TRBV3-2) with TRBJ2-1; D remains ambiguous. This CDR3 spans 16 amino acids. Germline values: CDR1 LGHDT, CDR2 YNNKEL (reference sequence). V lost 1 base and J lost 2, with 12 bases in between. CDR3 DNA sequence: TGTGCCAGCAGCCAAGTCGTTGGCACTACCTACAATGAGCAGTTCTTC. As protein: CASSQVVGTTYNEQFF.

This chain joins TRBV19 and TRBJ2-2; 7 nucleotides agree with TRBD2. This CDR3 is 14 amino acids long. V lost 3 bases, J lost 5 bases, and 3 bases stayed unmatched. The germline V gene encodes CDR1 LNHDA and CDR2 SQIVND (reference sequence). CDR3 in amino acids: CASSMASGTGELFF. CDR3 in DNA: TGTGCCAGTAGTATGGCTAGCGGTACCGGGGAGCTGTTTTTT.

The chain carries TRBV19 and TRBJ1-6; 7 nucleotides align to TRBD1. CDR1 and CDR2 from the germline V gene are LNHDA and SQIVND (reference sequence). The CDR3 runs to 15 residues. The V and J ends lost 7 bases and 7 bases, in that order; junction bases with no gene match: 10. The CDR3 DNA follows: TGTGCCAGTACCCCGGGGGGGACAGAAAATTCACCCCTCCACTTT. This codes for CASTPGGTENSPLHF.

The chain couples TRBV2 to TRBJ2-7, with unresolved D. The germline V gene has CDR1 SNHLY and CDR2 FYNNEI. Deletions cut 10 bases from V and 2 bases from J, with 12 bases between. The CDR3 runs 12 residues. The CDR3 sequence is CATTDDTYEQYF. The CDR3 DNA sequence: TGTGCCACCACGGACGACACCTACGAGCAGTACTTC.

The chain uses TRBV7-8 and TRBJ2-7; 7 bases map to TRBD2. The length of the CDR3 is 15 residues. J was trimmed by 7 bases and V by 1 base; bases with no gene match: 10. The germline V gene encodes CDR1 SGHVS and CDR2 FQNEAQ. The chain's CDR3 is CASSLDMAGAREQYF. CDR3 in DNA: TGTGCCAGCAGCTTAGATATGGCGGGAGCTCGAGAGCAGTACTTC.

The chain is built from TRBV5-6 and TRBJ2-3; 7 bases line up with TRBD1. This CDR3 has 15 amino acids. Germline V gene lookup returns CDR1 SGHDT and CDR2 YYEEEE. V dropped 2 bases and J dropped 5; count of bases not matched to a gene: 8. The CDR3 DNA sequence: TGTGCCAGCAGCTTAAGGGGGCTGCTCTTAGATACGCAGTATTTT. This translates into CASSLRGLLLDTQYF. Complete variable domain (other parts from reference TRBV5-6 and TRBJ2-3): DAGVTQSPTHLIKTRGQQVTLRCSPKSGHDTVSWYQQALGQGPQFIFQYYEEEERQRGNFPDRFSGHQFPNYSSELNVNALLLGDSALYLCASSLRGLLLDTQYFGPGTRLTVL.

V and J are TRBV2 and TRBJ2-7, with 9 bases identical to TRBD1. Germline CDR1 SNHLY, CDR2 FYNNEI. V lost 3 bases and J lost 3; bases outside the gene matches: 6. The CDR3 has 15 residues. The CDR3 sequence: CASSEAPGQGYEQYF. As DNA, the CDR3 is TGTGCCAGCAGTGAGGCCCCGGGACAGGGCTACGAGCAGTACTTC.

For the CDR3, the DNA is TGCGCCACCTCGACGAGCTCCTACGAGCAGTACTTC. Its translation is CATSTSSYEQYF. V is TRBV10-1 and J is TRBJ2-7; D is ambiguous. V was pared by 10 bases and J by 0 bases, with 10 bases between. This CDR3 spans 12 amino acids. The germline gives CDR1 WNHNN, CDR2 SYGVQD (reference sequence).

The rearrangement joins TRBV12-3 or TRBV12-4 to TRBJ1-6; D not resolved. V lost 4 bases and J lost 10, with 11 bases in between. The CDR3 covers 13 residues. The CDR3 protein is CASSSSIGSPLHF. As DNA, the CDR3 is TGTGCCAGCAGTTCCTCCATCGGATCACCCCTCCACTTT.

The chain combines TRBV14 with TRBJ2-3, with a weak D call TRBD2 (6 bases). Germline loops: CDR1 SGHDN, CDR2 FVKESK. V was cut by 0 bases and J by 6 bases, with 13 bases left in between. The CDR3 consists of 15 residues. DNA for the CDR3: TGTGCCAGCAGCCAAGATGGACTACCGCGGGATACGCAGTATTTT. Translating gives CASSQDGLPRDTQYF.

By share, this clone ranks as medium-sized. The chain joins TRBV12-5 to TRBJ1-1, with D hard to call. Trimming took 2 bases from V and 3 from J, leaving 4 bases between them. The V gene's germline CDR1 is LGHNT and CDR2 FRNRAP. The CDR3 extends over 12 amino acids. CDR3 protein: CASGLPYTEAFF. In DNA, the CDR3 is TGTGCTAGTGGTTTGCCATACACTGAAGCTTTCTTT. The full variable domain, with the rest looked up from reference TRBV12-5 and TRBJ1-1, is DARVTQTPRHKVTEMGQEVTMRCQPILGHNTVFWYRQTMMQGLELLAYFRNRAPLDDSGMPKDRFSAEMPDATLATLKIQPSEPRDSAVYFCASGLPYTEAFFGQGTRLTVV.

The chain uses TRBV5-1 and TRBJ2-3; D tentatively fits TRBD1 or TRBD2 (5 bases each). With 0 bases removed from V and 2 bases from J, the gap between germline ends came to 7 bases. The CDR3 has 14 amino acids. Germline CDR1 and CDR2: SGHRS and YFSETQ. CDR3 sequence (DNA): TGCGCCAGCAGCTTGGTGGGGGTCACAGATACGCAGTATTTT. It yields the protein CASSLVGVTDTQYF.